A single T cell receptor (beta chain) is shown here with its context. What it binds is unknown. This CDR3 is built from 15 residues. The V and J ends lost 8 bases and 3 bases, in that order; junction bases with no gene match: 8. From germline, CDR1 is SQVTM and CDR2 ANQGSEA. This sample was included in a study of cytomegalovirus exposure and HLA in healthy donors. Study in general: The roughly 110 validation repertoires used the same platform as the 500 to 700 first-cohort repertoires, a later analysis reported. Overall study findings and caveats: Some 150 TCR beta chains were listed as cytomegalovirus-associated.

Sequencing was performed with immunoSEQ multiplex PCR; in TCRdb, only in-frame clones are kept and a portion is missing. The sample carries 130,000 or so clones, approximately 89% recorded once. V gene TRBV29-1 combines with J gene TRBJ2-3, with 13 bases that match TRBD2. The sequenced material came from PBMCs. The origin of this receptor is a man between 25 and 39 years old in good health and CMV-seronegative. The CDR3: CSSGGTSGATDTQYF. CDR3 in DNA: TGCAGCTCCGGGGGGACTAGCGGGGCGACAGATACGCAGTATTTT.